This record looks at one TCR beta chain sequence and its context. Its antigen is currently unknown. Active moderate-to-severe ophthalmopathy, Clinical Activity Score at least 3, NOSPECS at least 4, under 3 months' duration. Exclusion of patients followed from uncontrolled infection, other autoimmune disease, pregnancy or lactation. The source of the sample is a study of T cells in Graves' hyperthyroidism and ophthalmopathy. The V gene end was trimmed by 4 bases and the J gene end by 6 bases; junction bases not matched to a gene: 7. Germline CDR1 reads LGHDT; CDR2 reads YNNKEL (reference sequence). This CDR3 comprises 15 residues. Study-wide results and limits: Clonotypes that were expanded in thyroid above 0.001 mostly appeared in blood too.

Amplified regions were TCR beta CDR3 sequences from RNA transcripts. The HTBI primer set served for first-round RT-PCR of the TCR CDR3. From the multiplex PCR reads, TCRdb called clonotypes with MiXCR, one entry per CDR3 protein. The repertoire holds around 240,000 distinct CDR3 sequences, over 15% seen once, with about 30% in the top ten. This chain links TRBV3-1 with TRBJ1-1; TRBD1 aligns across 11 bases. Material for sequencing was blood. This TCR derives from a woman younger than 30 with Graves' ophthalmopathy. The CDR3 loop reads CASSPGQGVLAEAFF. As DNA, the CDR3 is TGTGCCAGCAGCCCGGGACAGGGGGTGTTGGCTGAAGCTTTCTTT.